The 29 T cell receptor beta chains reported below all come from one sample, sequenced in a study of CD8 T cells in ankylosing spondylitis. Notes on the study in general: Made up of eight or nine highly homologous variants, a TCR beta motif appeared characteristic of ankylosing spondylitis blood.

Via MiXCR, TCRdb re-called the 5' RACE reads, giving one row per CDR3 protein. This sample has more than 650,000 distinct CDR3 sequences; approximately 10% occur once, and the top ten carry about 0.5%. These receptors lack a known antigen. The sequencing input was blood, either unsorted or a sorted T cell fraction (not recorded which). The receptors originated from a male donor with ankylosing spondylitis.

This clonotype showed up just a few times. The chain is built from TRBV6-5 and TRBJ2-3; 8 positions match TRBD2. Germline CDR1 reads MNHEY; CDR2 reads SVGAGI. J was trimmed by 1 base and V by 0 bases; bases with no gene match: 3. This CDR3 spans 16 amino acids. The CDR3 is CASSYSGSGGTDTQYF. CDR3 nucleotide sequence: TGTGCCAGCAGTTACTCGGGTAGCGGGGGCACAGATACGCAGTATTTT.

This clonotype was seen only a few times. This sequence joins TRBV20-1 and TRBJ1-2; D not resolved. CDR1 is DFQATT and CDR2 is SNEGSKA in the germline V gene (reference sequence). The CDR3 extends over 13 amino acids. Between the trimmed V and J ends, which lost 7 bases and 5 bases, there was a span of 17 bases. The CDR3 nucleotides are TGCAGTGTCAAGGCGTCCCCTTTGTATGGCTACACCTTC. Translated: CSVKASPLYGYTF.

The V and J genes are TRBV27 and TRBJ1-4; D remains unclear. The CDR3 sequence is 15 residues long. V lost 5 bases, J lost 10 bases, and 20 bases lay in between. Germline assignment: CDR1 MNHEY and CDR2 SMNVEV (reference sequence). CDR3 region: CASSVNAASESKLFF. In DNA, the CDR3 is TGTGCCAGCAGTGTAAACGCGGCCTCCGAGTCAAAACTGTTTTTT.

This clonotype was seen a few times. The gene calls are TRBV5-1 and TRBJ2-7; perhaps TRBD1 as D (5 bases). The CDR3 loop spans 14 amino acids. Between the trimmed V and J ends, which lost 4 bases and 3 bases, there was a span of 14 bases. Germline CDR1 and CDR2: SGHRS and YFSETQ. The CDR3 region is CASSLRDSYYEQYF. The CDR3 nucleotides read TGCGCCAGCAGCCTCCGTGACAGCTACTACGAGCAGTACTTC.

This clonotype turned up a few times. The CDR3 region is CASSPRDRAIYGYTF. Written as DNA, the CDR3 is TGCGCCAGCAGCCCCCGGGACAGGGCGATCTATGGCTACACCTTC. The chain is built from TRBV5-1 and TRBJ1-2; 9 nucleotides match TRBD1. The V segment lost 4 bases and the J segment 4 bases; nucleotides outside the gene matches: 8. The V gene's germline CDR1 is SGHRS and CDR2 YFSETQ. The CDR3 extends over 15 amino acids.

The gene calls are TRBV6-5 and TRBJ2-7, with TRBD2 identical over 8 bases. This CDR3 is built from 14 residues. CDR1 is MNHEY, CDR2 SVGAGI, per germline. The V gene end was trimmed by 2 bases and the J gene end by 2 bases; junction bases not matched to a gene: 2. The CDR3 coding sequence is TGTGCCAGCAGTTACGGCGGGAGGACCTACGAGCAGTACTTC. Protein: CASSYGGRTYEQYF.

This clonotype has more than one count but fewer than ten. CDR3 DNA: TGCAGCGCTGGGACAGGTCCTAACTATGGCTACACCTTC. As protein: CSAGTGPNYGYTF. The chain is built from TRBV29-1 and TRBJ1-2; 8 bases line up with TRBD1. There are 13 residues in the CDR3. CDR1 SQVTM and CDR2 ANQGSEA come from the germline V gene. V lost 7 bases, J lost 0 bases, and 4 bases stayed unmatched.

This chain uses TRBV11-1 with TRBJ2-5; tentatively, D is TRBD2 (5 bases). The V gene lost 7 bases and the J gene lost 4 bases, with 16 bases spanning the gap. Germline-derived CDR1 and CDR2 are SGHAT and FQDESV (reference sequence). The CDR3 spans 14 residues. In DNA form, the CDR3 reads TGTGCCAGCACCCCGAAGGAGGTTGGAGAGACCCAGTACTTC. The encoded protein is CASTPKEVGETQYF.

About this clonotype: Possible read error: a much larger clone is one base away. The chain links TRBV29-1 to TRBJ2-3; no clear D gene. This CDR3 has 14 residues. The germline V gene encodes CDR1 SQVTM and CDR2 ANQGSEA. The V and J ends lost 4 bases and 4 bases respectively, with 15 bases between them. CDR3 coding DNA: TGCAGCGTTGTGCGACATCCGGCCTCAGATACGCAGTATTTT. The encoded protein is CSVVRHPASDTQYF.

V usage is TRBV5-5 and J usage is TRBJ2-2, with D possibly being TRBD1 or TRBD2 (5 bases each). The V end lost 2 bases, the J end lost 3 bases, and 11 bases lay between the germline ends. Germline loops: CDR1 SGHKS, CDR2 YYEKEE (reference sequence). The CDR3 spans 15 residues. CDR3 nucleotide sequence: TGTGCCAGCAGCTTTGGGGGTAGCGACACCGGGGAGCTGTTTTTT. As protein: CASSFGGSDTGELFF.

This clonotype has more than one count but fewer than ten. The V call is TRBV7-2, the J call TRBJ1-1, with no clear D. Germline V gene sequence: CDR1 SGHTA, CDR2 FQGNSA. The CDR3 is 14 amino acids. V lost 1 base and J lost 1, with 7 bases in between. CDR3 DNA sequence: TGTGCCAGCAGCTTAGATATAACGAACACTGAAGCTTTCTTT. This encodes CASSLDITNTEAFF.

This clonotype was seen only a few times. The chain couples TRBV5-1 to TRBJ2-1, with TRBD2 as a possible D gene (5 bases). This CDR3 spans 14 amino acids. Germline assignment: CDR1 SGHRS and CDR2 YFSETQ. Trimming shortened V by 0 bases and J by 5 bases, and 9 bases separated the two germline ends. The CDR3 coding sequence is TGCGCCAGCAGCTTGGGGTACGGGGACAATGAGCAGTTCTTC. Translation: CASSLGYGDNEQFF.

The CDR3 DNA is TGCAGCGTCGGGACAGCCCTCCAAGAGGAGACCCAGTACTTC. Encoded protein: CSVGTALQEETQYF. The chain links TRBV29-1 to TRBJ2-5; 7 nucleotides match TRBD1. Germline trimming cut 6 bases from V and 5 bases from J; bases unmatched to any gene: 12. Per the germline V gene, CDR1 is SQVTM and CDR2 is ANQGSEA. The CDR3 totals 14 residues.

This chain uses TRBV20-1 with TRBJ2-2; 10 nucleotides line up with TRBD2. CDR1 and CDR2 from the germline V gene are DFQATT and SNEGSKA (reference sequence). V lost 2 bases to trimming and J lost 5 bases; unmatched junction nucleotides: 5. The CDR3 length is 15 residues. The CDR3 here is CSARKAGGKTGELFF. CDR3 sequence (DNA): TGCAGTGCTAGAAAAGCGGGAGGGAAGACCGGGGAGCTGTTTTTT.

This clonotype was picked up a small number of times. V is TRBV29-1 and J is TRBJ1-4; perhaps TRBD1 as D (6 bases). Trimming left V 4 bases short and J 0 bases short, with 6 bases between. CDR1 is SQVTM, CDR2 ANQGSEA, per germline. The CDR3 extends over 13 amino acids. The chain's CDR3 is CSVGQATNEKLFF. The CDR3 coding sequence is TGCAGCGTTGGACAGGCAACTAATGAAAAACTGTTTTTT.

For this clonotype: An end of the junction differs from the germline gene, which may be a read error. J is TRBJ1-5 and V is TRBV29-1; D is unresolved. CDR3 length: 13 residues. The germline V gene encodes CDR1 SQVTM and CDR2 ANQGSEA. The CDR3 nucleotides are TGCAGCGCCGTCCACGGGAGCAATCATCCCCAGCATTTT. The encoded protein is CSAVHGSNHPQHF.

This clonotype was observed a handful of times. The genes are TRBV10-3 and TRBJ1-1; D is unclear. Trimming shortened V by 4 bases and J by 7 bases, and 7 bases separated the two germline ends. The CDR3 runs 11 residues. Germline lookup yields CDR1 ENHRY and CDR2 SYGVKD. CDR3 protein: CAISGRLEAFF. In DNA, the CDR3 is TGTGCCATCAGTGGACGGCTTGAAGCTTTCTTT.

The chain couples TRBV5-1 to TRBJ2-2; 7 bases align to TRBD1. CDR1 and CDR2 from the germline V gene are SGHRS and YFSETQ. V trimming: 4 bases; J trimming: 5 bases; junction bases outside the gene matches: 5. This CDR3 has 14 residues. CDR3 bases: TGCGCCAGCAGCGAGACAGGGCAGACCGGGGAGCTGTTTTTT. Protein: CASSETGQTGELFF. Full variable domain (outside the CDR3, taken from reference TRBV5-1 and TRBJ2-2): KAGVTQTPRYLIKTRGQQVTLSCSPISGHRSVSWYQQTPGQGLQFLFEYFSETQRNKGNFPGRFSGRQFSNSRSEMNVSTLELGDSALYLCASSETGQTGELFFGEGSRLTVL.

This clonotype was picked up many times. The CDR3 DNA is TGCAGTGCTAGAGGAGTCACTGAAGCTTTCTTT. Translation: CSARGVTEAFF. The gene calls are TRBV20-1 and TRBJ1-1; no clear D. The CDR3 runs 11 residues. Germline V gene data show CDR1 as DFQATT and CDR2 as SNEGSKA (reference sequence). The V gene lost 1 base and the J gene lost 4 bases, with 4 bases spanning the gap.

This rearrangement joins TRBV2 to TRBJ2-3; no definite D call. Germline lookup yields CDR1 SNHLY and CDR2 FYNNEI. V lost 6 bases and J 1 base, leaving 14 bases between the germline ends. CDR3 size: 15 residues. The DNA for the CDR3 is TGTGCCAGCAGCGCCGTGGGTTTTCGCACAGATACGCAGTATTTT. Its translation is CASSAVGFRTDTQYF. Variable domain in full (rest from reference TRBV2 and TRBJ2-3): EPEVTQTPSHQVTQMGQEVILRCVPISNHLYFYWYRQILGQKVEFLVSFYNNEISEKSEIFDDQFSVERPDGSNFTLKIRSTKLEDSAMYFCASSAVGFRTDTQYFGPGTRLTVL.

Many counts were recorded for this clonotype. V gene TRBV7-2 combines with J gene TRBJ1-2, with 9 nucleotides matching TRBD1. J was trimmed by 4 bases and V by 1 base; bases with no gene match: 10. CDR1 and CDR2 (germline): SGHTA, FQGNSA. The CDR3 length is 17 residues. CDR3 DNA: TGTGCCAGCAGCTTAGGGGGGACAGGGTTTTCCGGCTATGGCTACACCTTC. Amino acids: CASSLGGTGFSGYGYTF. Variable domain in full (rest from reference TRBV7-2 and TRBJ1-2): GAGVSQSPSNKVTEKGKDVELRCDPISGHTALYWYRQSLGQGLEFLIYFQGNSAPDKSGLPSDRFSAERTGGSVSTLTIQRTQQEDSAVYLCASSLGGTGFSGYGYTFGSGTRLTVV.

Many counts were recorded for this clonotype. The chain uses TRBV5-1 and TRBJ2-1, with D possibly called TRBD1 or TRBD2 (5 bases each). The CDR3 covers 15 residues. V was clipped by 1 base and J by 7 bases, with 15 bases between them. Germline V gene lookup returns CDR1 SGHRS and CDR2 YFSETQ. CDR3 nucleotides: TGCGCCAGCAGCTTGAGGACATATCGGGAAAATGAGCAGTTCTTC. This codes for CASSLRTYRENEQFF.

This clonotype was observed a handful of times. This chain joins TRBV7-2 and TRBJ2-5, with D perhaps TRBD2 (5 bases). Per germline, CDR1 SGHTA and CDR2 FQGNSA. V was shortened by 3 bases and J by 3 bases, with 8 bases between the two germline ends. The CDR3 runs 13 residues. DNA for the CDR3: TGTGCCAGCAGCTTTTACGGGGAAGAGACCCAGTACTTC. Translation gives CASSFYGEETQYF.

This chain joins TRBV29-1 and TRBJ1-2; TRBD1 is a possible D gene (6 bases). This CDR3 spans 12 amino acids. Germline-derived CDR1 and CDR2 are SQVTM and ANQGSEA. V shed 6 bases and J shed 2 bases, with 10 bases lying between them. CDR3 sequence (DNA): TGCAGCGTCTACAGGGAAAACTATGGCTACACCTTC. Protein sequence: CSVYRENYGYTF.

The table lists this clonotype with a few counts. The rearrangement links TRBV9 to TRBJ1-2, with TRBD1 as a possible D gene (5 bases). CDR1 SGDLS and CDR2 YYNGEE come from the germline V gene. The CDR3 runs to 16 residues. Trimming took off 7 bases at V and 3 bases at J, with 22 bases between the two ends. Written as DNA, the CDR3 is TGTGCCAGCGAGGGGCAGAAGGGTGCCCGTTACTATGGCTACACCTTC. Its protein product is CASEGQKGARYYGYTF. Complete variable domain (other parts from reference TRBV9 and TRBJ1-2): DSGVTQTPKHLITATGQRVTLRCSPRSGDLSVYWYQQSLDQGLQFLIQYYNGEERAKGNILERFSAQQFPDLHSELNLSSLELGDSALYFCASEGQKGARYYGYTFGSGTRLTVV.

This clonotype was picked up a small number of times. CDR3 loop: CASKGGNSNQPQHF. The CDR3 coding sequence is TGTGCCAGCAAAGGGGGCAATAGCAATCAGCCCCAGCATTTT. The chain is built from TRBV27 and TRBJ1-5, with 7 positions matching TRBD1. The germline V gene has CDR1 MNHEY and CDR2 SMNVEV (reference sequence). Unmatched junction bases numbered 3, after V lost 7 bases and J lost 0 bases. The CDR3 loop spans 14 amino acids.

The J gene is TRBJ1-1, the V gene TRBV20-1; D perhaps matches TRBD1 (5 bases). Germline CDR1 reads DFQATT; CDR2 reads SNEGSKA (reference sequence). V was cut by 4 bases and J by 0 bases, with 18 bases left in between. CDR3 size: 16 residues. The CDR3 loop reads CSATGTGTPMNTEAFF. CDR3 coding DNA: TGCAGTGCTACCGGGACGGGGACCCCAATGAACACTGAAGCTTTCTTT.

V usage is TRBV15 and J usage is TRBJ2-5; D is undetermined. The germline gives CDR1 LNHNV, CDR2 YYDKDF (reference sequence). The CDR3 length is 14 residues. The germline V and J ends were trimmed by 5 bases and 1 base, with 11 bases remaining between them. For the CDR3, the DNA is TGTGCCACCAGCCCCGCAATCCTCCAAGAGACCCAGTACTTC. The encoded protein is CATSPAILQETQYF.

This clonotype came up once. The chain uses TRBV5-1 and TRBJ1-3, with D possibly TRBD1 on 6 matching bases. The CDR3 is 14 residues long. The V gene's germline CDR1 is SGHRS and CDR2 YFSETQ. The germline V and J ends were trimmed by 1 base and 6 bases, with 11 bases remaining between them. The CDR3 protein is CASSLNREKNTIYF. The CDR3 DNA sequence: TGCGCCAGCAGCTTGAACAGGGAGAAAAACACCATATATTTT.